These T cell receptor beta chains were read from a single sample in a study of cytomegalovirus exposure and HLA in healthy donors. Profiling relied on immunoSEQ multiplex PCR, and the TCRdb table lists in-frame clones only, not all of them. The sample lists about 82,000 clones, around 95% occurring once. Sequencing was performed on PBMCs. These TCRs come from a woman aged 18-29 years in good health and CMV-seronegative. Each CDR3 is given without its conserved first and last residue.

v_call	j_call	cdr3_aa
TRBV2	TRBJ1-2	ARVPTRDYGYT
TRBV4-3	TRBJ1-3	ASSQDRTGPGNTIY
TRBV27	TRBJ1-5	ASSPRTGGQPQH
TRBV7-2	TRBJ1-2	ASSSPLGAQANYGYT
TRBV4-3	TRBJ2-7	ASSQEETGSYEQY
TRBV6-5	TRBJ1-2	ASRGGTNYGYT
TRBV2	TRBJ2-5	ASRRGLAGAQETQY
TRBV4-1	TRBJ1-2	ASSTPPGGSTGYT
TRBV27	TRBJ2-5	ASSLGSDLRGETQY
TRBV27	TRBJ1-4	ASSQGRGRANEKLF
TRBV18	TRBJ1-4	ASRGMGNEKLF
TRBV15	TRBJ1-4	ATSKGAATNEKLF
TRBV28	TRBJ1-2	ASSFHLERARVDGYT
TRBV28	TRBJ1-2	ASSLGQAVSNYGYT
TRBV30	TRBJ1-2	AWSVRSTAYGYT
TRBV5-6	TRBJ2-1	ASTIAGIYNEQF
TRBV5-1	TRBJ2-3	ASFRWPTDTQY
TRBV14	TRBJ2-7	ASSQDWVRGEQY
TRBV29-1	TRBJ2-4	SLGRPSAKNIQY
TRBV28	TRBJ1-5	ASTPGQPPYQPQH
TRBV29-1	TRBJ2-5	SVMGGRQETQY
TRBV6-4	TRBJ2-3	ASSDVLTPSTDTQY
TRBV5-5	TRBJ2-5	ASSFVYASGKLTQY
TRBV19	TRBJ2-5	ASSILAGSETQY
TRBV2	TRBJ2-7	ASRGDFQYEQY
TRBV4-1	TRBJ2-3	ASSQLGLAGDTQY